This entry lists 8 T cell receptor beta chains sequenced from one sample in a study of T-cell memory formation after mild COVID-19. TCRdb re-called the 5' RACE reads through MiXCR, storing one row per CDR3 protein. Of some 82,000 distinct CDR3 sequences listed, about 13% are singletons. The source material was PBMCs or a T cell subset sorted from them (not recorded which). These receptors were obtained from a man between 18 and 29 years old who had mild COVID-19 (a few samples of this study predate the infection). Cell type and time point are not known.

In this sample, this clonotype turned up a few times. The chain employs TRBV12-3 or TRBV12-4 and TRBJ1-1, with D perhaps TRBD1 (6 bases). Trimming stripped 5 bases from V and 5 bases from J, with 18 bases between. The CDR3 is made up of 15 amino acids. CDR3 coding DNA: TGTGCCAGCAGTCCTGACAGGTATCGGGTTACTGAAGCTTTCTTT. It specifies CASSPDRYRVTEAFF.

The chain is built from TRBV27 and TRBJ1-1, with D possibly being TRBD1 (5 bases). Germline assignment: CDR1 MNHEY and CDR2 SMNVEV (reference sequence). The CDR3 is 13 residues long. Trimming removed 2 bases from V and 4 bases from J, with 8 bases in between. CDR3 DNA sequence: TGTGCCAGCAGTTTAATGGGGGGCACTGAAGCTTTCTTT. Protein product: CASSLMGGTEAFF.

The J gene is TRBJ2-7, the V gene TRBV7-8, with 8 bases fitting TRBD2. Germline assignment: CDR1 SGHVS and CDR2 FQNEAQ. The J segment lost 3 bases and the V segment lost 5 bases, leaving 9 bases of the junction unmatched. CDR3 length: 15 amino acids. As DNA, the CDR3 is TGTGCCAGCAGCCGCCCGAGAAGCGGGGGCTACGAGCAGTACTTC. Encoded protein: CASSRPRSGGYEQYF.

There are a few counts of this clonotype. V usage is TRBV7-9 and J usage is TRBJ1-4; no clear D gene. Trimming cost V 5 bases and J 7 bases, with 23 bases left between them. The CDR3 runs to 17 residues. Per germline, CDR1 SEHNR and CDR2 FQNEAQ (reference sequence). The CDR3: CASSTQAGPNAGEKLFF. DNA for the CDR3: TGTGCCAGCAGCACCCAGGCGGGTCCTAACGCGGGTGAAAAACTGTTTTTT.

This chain links TRBV27 with TRBJ2-1; TRBD1 matches 9 bases. Germline V gives CDR1 MNHEY, CDR2 SMNVEV (reference sequence). The CDR3 extends over 14 amino acids. Trimming cost V 5 bases and J 7 bases; bases outside gene matches: 6. This chain's CDR3 is CASSRSTGGNEQFF. As DNA, the CDR3 is TGTGCCAGCAGTCGGTCGACAGGGGGAAATGAGCAGTTCTTC.

In its sample, this clonotype was seen a few times. Here the CDR3 reads CASSLLAGAPLTDTQYF. The CDR3 DNA reads as TGTGCCAGCAGCTTACTAGCGGGGGCGCCCCTCACAGATACGCAGTATTTT. The V gene is TRBV7-3, the J gene TRBJ2-3; the match to TRBD2 covers 10 bases. CDR3 length equals 17 residues. Trimming cost V 2 bases and J 2 bases; bases outside gene matches: 7. The germline gives CDR1 SGHTA, CDR2 FQGTGA.

The chain joins TRBV4-3 to TRBJ2-7, with D maybe TRBD2 (6 bases). V lost 0 bases to trimming and J lost 4 bases, with 7 bases between them. The CDR3 spans 13 residues. Germline CDR1 LGHNA, CDR2 YSLEER. The CDR3 region is CASSQDRGYEQYF. The CDR3 DNA reads as TGCGCCAGCAGCCAAGATCGGGGGTACGAGCAGTACTTC.

This clonotype was counted a few times. The rearrangement uses TRBV29-1 and TRBJ1-1; unclear D gene. There are 10 residues in the CDR3. Germline loops: CDR1 SQVTM, CDR2 ANQGSEA. Trimming took 4 bases from V and 3 from J, leaving 3 bases between them. The CDR3 sequence: CSVGDTEAFF. In DNA form, the CDR3 reads TGCAGCGTTGGCGACACTGAAGCTTTCTTT.